This T cell receptor (beta chain) was captured in a study of CD8 T cells in ankylosing spondylitis. Study conclusions and caveats: A TCR beta motif made of about 8 highly homologous variants seemed typical of ankylosing spondylitis blood.

About this clonotype: Its specificity is unknown. The germline gene is not matched at one end of the junction; a read error may be the cause.

TCRdb ran MiXCR on the 5' RACE reads and lists one entry per CDR3 protein. Of 700,000 or so distinct CDR3 sequences detected, under 20% appear once; the ten largest clones hold under 20%. This receptor was taken from a male donor with ankylosing spondylitis. Sequencing was carried out using blood, either unsorted or a sorted T cell fraction (not recorded which).

CDR3 sequence reads: CASSQGQGTVF. The CDR3 region has the DNA TGCGCCAGCAGCCAAGGCCAGGGAACAGTCTTC. V usage is TRBV4-1 and J usage is TRBJ2-1; TRBD1 is a possible D gene (5 bases). CDR1 is MGHRA, CDR2 YSYEKL, per germline. CDR3 length equals 11 residues.